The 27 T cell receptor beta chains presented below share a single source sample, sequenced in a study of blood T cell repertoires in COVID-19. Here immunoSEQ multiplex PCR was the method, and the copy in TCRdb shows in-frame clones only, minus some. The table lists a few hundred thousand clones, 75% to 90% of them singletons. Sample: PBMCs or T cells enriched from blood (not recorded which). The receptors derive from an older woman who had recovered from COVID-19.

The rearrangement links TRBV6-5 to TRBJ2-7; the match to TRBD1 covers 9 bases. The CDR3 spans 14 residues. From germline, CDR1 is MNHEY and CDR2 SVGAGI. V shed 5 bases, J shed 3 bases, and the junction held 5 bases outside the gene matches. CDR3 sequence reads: CASSPGTGNYEQYV. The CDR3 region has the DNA TGTGCCAGCAGTCCAGGGACAGGGAACTACGAGCAGTACGTC.

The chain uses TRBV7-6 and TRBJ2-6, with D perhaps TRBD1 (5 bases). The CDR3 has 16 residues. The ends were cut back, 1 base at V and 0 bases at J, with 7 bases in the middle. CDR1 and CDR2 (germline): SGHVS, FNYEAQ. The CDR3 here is CASSLEGASGANVLTF. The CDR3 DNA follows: TGTGCCAGCAGCTTAGAAGGGGCCTCTGGGGCCAACGTCCTGACTTTC.

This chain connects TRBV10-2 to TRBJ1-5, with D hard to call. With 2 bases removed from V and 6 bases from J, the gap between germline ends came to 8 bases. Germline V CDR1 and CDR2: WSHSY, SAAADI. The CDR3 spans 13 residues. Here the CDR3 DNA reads TGCGCCAGCAGTGAGAGTGCGGGTCAGCCCCAGCATTTT. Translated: CASSESAGQPQHF.

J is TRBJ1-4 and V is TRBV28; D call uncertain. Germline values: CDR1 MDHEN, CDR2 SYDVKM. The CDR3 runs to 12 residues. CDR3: CGSRRNNEKLFF. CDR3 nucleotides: TGTGGTTCCCGGCGGAATAATGAAAAACTGTTTTTT.

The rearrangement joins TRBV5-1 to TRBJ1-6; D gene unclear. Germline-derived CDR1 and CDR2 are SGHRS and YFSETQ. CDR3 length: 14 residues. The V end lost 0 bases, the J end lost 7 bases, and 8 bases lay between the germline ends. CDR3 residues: CASSLAGYNSPLHF. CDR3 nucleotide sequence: TGCGCCAGCAGCTTGGCGGGGTACAATTCACCCCTCCACTTT.

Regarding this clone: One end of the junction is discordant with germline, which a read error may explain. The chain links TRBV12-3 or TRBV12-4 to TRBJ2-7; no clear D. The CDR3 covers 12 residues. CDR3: CASRLVNYEQYF. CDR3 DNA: TGTGCCAGCAGATTAGTTAACTACGAGCAGTACTTC.

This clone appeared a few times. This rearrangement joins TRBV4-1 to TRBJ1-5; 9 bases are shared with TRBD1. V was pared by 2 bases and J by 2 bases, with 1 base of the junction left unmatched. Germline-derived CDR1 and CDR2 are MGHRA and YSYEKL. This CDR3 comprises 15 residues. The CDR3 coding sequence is TGCGCCAGCAGCCAATGGGACAGGGGCAATCAGCCCCAGCATTTT. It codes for CASSQWDRGNQPQHF.

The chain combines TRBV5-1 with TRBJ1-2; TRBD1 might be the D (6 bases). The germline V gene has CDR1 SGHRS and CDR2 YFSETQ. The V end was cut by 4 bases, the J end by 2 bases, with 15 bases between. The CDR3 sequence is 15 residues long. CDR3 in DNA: TGCGCCAGCAGCGCGAGGGGGGGCATCAACTATGGCTACACCTTC. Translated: CASSARGGINYGYTF.

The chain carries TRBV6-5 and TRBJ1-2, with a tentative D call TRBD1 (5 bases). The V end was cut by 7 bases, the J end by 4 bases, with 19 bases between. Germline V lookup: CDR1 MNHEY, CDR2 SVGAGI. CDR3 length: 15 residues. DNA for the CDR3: TGTGCCAGCACCCCAGGACAAGAGACCATCTATGGCTACACCTTC. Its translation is CASTPGQETIYGYTF.

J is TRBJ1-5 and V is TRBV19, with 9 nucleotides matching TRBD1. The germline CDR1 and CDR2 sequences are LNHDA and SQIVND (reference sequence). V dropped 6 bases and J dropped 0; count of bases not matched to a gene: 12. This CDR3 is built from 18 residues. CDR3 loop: CASRNPGQGIYSNQPQHF. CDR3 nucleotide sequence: TGTGCCAGTAGAAATCCGGGACAGGGAATTTATAGCAATCAGCCCCAGCATTTT.

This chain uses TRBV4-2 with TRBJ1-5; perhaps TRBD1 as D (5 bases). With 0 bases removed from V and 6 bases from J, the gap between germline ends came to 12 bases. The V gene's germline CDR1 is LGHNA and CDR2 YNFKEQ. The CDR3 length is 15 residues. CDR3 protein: CASSQEWGDTQPQHF. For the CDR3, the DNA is TGTGCCAGCAGCCAAGAGTGGGGGGATACTCAGCCCCAGCATTTT.

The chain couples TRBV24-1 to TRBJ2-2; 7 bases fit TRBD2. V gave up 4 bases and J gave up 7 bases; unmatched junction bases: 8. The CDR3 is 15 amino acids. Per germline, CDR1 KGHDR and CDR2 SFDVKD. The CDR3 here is CATSDAGTKDGELFF. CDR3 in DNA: TGTGCCACCAGTGACGCCGGGACTAAAGACGGGGAGCTGTTTTTT.

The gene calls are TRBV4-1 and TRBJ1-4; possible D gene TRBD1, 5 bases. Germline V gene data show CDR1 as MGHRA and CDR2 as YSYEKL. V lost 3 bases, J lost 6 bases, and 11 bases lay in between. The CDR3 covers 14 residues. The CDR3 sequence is CASSQPPGDEKLFF. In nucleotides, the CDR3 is TGCGCCAGCAGCCAGCCTCCGGGGGATGAAAAACTGTTTTTT.

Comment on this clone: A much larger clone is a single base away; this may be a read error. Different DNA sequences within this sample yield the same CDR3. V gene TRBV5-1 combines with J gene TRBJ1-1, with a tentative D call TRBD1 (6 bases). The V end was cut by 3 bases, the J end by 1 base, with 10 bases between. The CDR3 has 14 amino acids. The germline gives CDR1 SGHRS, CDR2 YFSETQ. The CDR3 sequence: CASSSQGGNTEAFF. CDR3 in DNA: TGCGCCAGCAGCTCACAGGGCGGGAACACTGAAGCTTTCTTT.

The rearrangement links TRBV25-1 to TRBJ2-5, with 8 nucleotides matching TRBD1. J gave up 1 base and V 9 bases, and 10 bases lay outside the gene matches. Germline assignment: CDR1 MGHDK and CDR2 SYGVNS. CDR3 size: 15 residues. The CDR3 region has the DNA TGTGCCAGTTCCCCCCGCGGACAGGGCCAAGAGACCCAGTACTTC. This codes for CASSPRGQGQETQYF.

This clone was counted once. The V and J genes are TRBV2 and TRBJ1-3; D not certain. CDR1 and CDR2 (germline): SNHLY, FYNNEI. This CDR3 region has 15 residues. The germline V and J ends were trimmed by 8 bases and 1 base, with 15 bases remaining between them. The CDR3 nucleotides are TGTGCCAGCCCCTACCGCGGTGGTTCTGGAAACACCATATATTTT. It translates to CASPYRGGSGNTIYF. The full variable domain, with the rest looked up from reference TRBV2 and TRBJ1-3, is EPEVTQTPSHQVTQMGQEVILRCVPISNHLYFYWYRQILGQKVEFLVSFYNNEISEKSEIFDDQFSVERPDGSNFTLKIRSTKLEDSAMYFCASPYRGGSGNTIYFGEGSWLTVV.

CDR3 in amino acids: CASSQDELRGYTF. CDR3 nucleotides: TGCGCCAGCAGCCAAGATGAATTGAGGGGCTACACCTTC. The chain combines TRBV4-1 with TRBJ1-2; D is unresolved. Trimming pared 0 bases from V and 8 bases from J, leaving 10 bases between. Looked up from germline, CDR1 is MGHRA and CDR2 is YSYEKL. The CDR3 covers 13 residues.

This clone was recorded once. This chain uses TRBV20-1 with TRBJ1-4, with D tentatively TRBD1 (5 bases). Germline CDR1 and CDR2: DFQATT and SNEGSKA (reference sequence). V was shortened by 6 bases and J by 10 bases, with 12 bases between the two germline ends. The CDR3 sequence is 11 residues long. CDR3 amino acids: CSALREGKLFF. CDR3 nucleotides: TGCAGTGCCCTCAGGGAGGGAAAACTGTTTTTT.

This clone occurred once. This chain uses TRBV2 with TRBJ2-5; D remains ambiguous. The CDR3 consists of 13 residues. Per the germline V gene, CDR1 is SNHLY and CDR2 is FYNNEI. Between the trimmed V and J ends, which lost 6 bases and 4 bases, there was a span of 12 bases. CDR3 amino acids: CASRYSLIETQYF. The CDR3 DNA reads TGTGCCAGCAGGTACAGCCTGATAGAGACCCAGTACTTC.

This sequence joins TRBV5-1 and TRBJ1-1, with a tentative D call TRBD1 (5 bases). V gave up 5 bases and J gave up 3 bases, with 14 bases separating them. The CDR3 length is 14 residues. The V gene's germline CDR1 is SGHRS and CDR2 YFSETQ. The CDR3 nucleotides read TGCGCCAGCAGAAAGACGCCGGGGGACACTGAAGCTTTCTTT. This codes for CASRKTPGDTEAFF.

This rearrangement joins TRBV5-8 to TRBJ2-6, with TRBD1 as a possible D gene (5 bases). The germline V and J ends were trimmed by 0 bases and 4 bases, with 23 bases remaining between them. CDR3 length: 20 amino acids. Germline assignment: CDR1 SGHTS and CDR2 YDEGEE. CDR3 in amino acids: CASSLEVAGNTNGGANVLTF. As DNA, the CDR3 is TGTGCCAGCAGCTTGGAGGTTGCAGGGAACACGAATGGGGGGGCCAACGTCCTGACTTTC.

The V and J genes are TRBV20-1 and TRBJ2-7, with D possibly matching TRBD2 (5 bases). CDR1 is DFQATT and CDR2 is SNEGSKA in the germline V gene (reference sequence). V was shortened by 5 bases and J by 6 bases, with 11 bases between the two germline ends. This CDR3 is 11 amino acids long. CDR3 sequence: CSAEGLGEQYF. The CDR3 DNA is TGCAGTGCTGAGGGCTTGGGCGAGCAGTACTTC.

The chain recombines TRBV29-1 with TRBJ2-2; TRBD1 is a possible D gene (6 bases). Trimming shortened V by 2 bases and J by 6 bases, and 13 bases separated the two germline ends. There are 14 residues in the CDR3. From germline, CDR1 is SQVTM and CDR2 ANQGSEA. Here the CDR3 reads CSVEPLRGSGELFF. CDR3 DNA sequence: TGCAGCGTTGAACCTCTAAGGGGGTCCGGGGAGCTGTTTTTT.

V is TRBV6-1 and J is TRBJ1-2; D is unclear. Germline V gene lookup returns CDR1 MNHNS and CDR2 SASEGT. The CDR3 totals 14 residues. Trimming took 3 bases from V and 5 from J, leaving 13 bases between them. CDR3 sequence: CASSDQAIVYGYTF. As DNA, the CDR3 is TGTGCCAGCAGTGATCAGGCGATAGTGTATGGCTACACCTTC.

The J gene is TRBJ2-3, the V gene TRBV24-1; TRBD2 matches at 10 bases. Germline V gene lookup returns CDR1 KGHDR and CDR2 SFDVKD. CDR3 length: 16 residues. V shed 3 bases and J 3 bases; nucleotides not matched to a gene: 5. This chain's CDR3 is CATSDTLAGATDTQYF. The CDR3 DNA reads TGTGCCACCAGTGATACTCTAGCGGGGGCTACAGATACGCAGTATTTT.

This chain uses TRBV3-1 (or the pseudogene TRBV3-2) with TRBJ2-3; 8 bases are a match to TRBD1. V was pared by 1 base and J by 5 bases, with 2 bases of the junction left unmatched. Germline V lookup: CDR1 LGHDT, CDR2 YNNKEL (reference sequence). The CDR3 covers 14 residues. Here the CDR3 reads CASSQATGEDTQYF. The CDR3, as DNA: TGTGCCAGCAGCCAAGCGACAGGGGAAGATACGCAGTATTTT.

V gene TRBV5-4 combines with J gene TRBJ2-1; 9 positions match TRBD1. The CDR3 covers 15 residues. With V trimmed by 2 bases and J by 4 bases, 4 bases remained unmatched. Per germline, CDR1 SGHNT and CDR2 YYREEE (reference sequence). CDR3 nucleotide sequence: TGTGCCAGCAGCTTAGACAGGGGGGGATACAATGAGCAGTTCTTC. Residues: CASSLDRGGYNEQFF.